These 9 T cell receptor beta chains share one sample of origin, sequenced in a study of blood T cell repertoires in COVID-19 (dated by TCRdb to 2020 to 2021). The protocol used for the library was the immunoSEQ multiplex PCR assay. This immuneACCESS table, as held by TCRdb, lists in-frame sequences with V and J called but not all clones. Of the missing ones, under half trace to an unresolved V gene in checked studies; the others have no known cause. For this sample the table gives about 27,000 clones, of which roughly nine tenths were detected only once. Less than 20% of the sample is held by the ten biggest clonotypes. The material sequenced was peripheral blood. The source of these receptors is a human donor with active COVID-19. The donor label of this sample is uncertain.

This sequence joins TRBV6-1 and TRBJ1-5; D call uncertain. Germline CDR1 is MNHNS and CDR2 is SASEGT. Trimming removed 2 bases at V and 3 bases at J, with 5 bases between. CDR3 size: 13 residues. The CDR3 nucleotides are TGTGCCAGCAGTGAAACCTACAATCAGCCCCAGCATTTT. It translates to CASSETYNQPQHF.

The J gene is TRBJ2-1, the V gene TRBV4-3, with D possibly being TRBD1 (6 bases). The germline V gene encodes CDR1 LGHNA and CDR2 YSLEER. V was trimmed by 4 bases and J by 3 bases, leaving 10 bases between them. The CDR3 consists of 14 residues. For the CDR3, the DNA is TGCGCCAGCAGCCCAGGGGCACGCTACAATGAGCAGTTCTTC. This gives the protein CASSPGARYNEQFF.

This chain connects TRBV10-3 to TRBJ2-7; D call uncertain. Germline values: CDR1 ENHRY, CDR2 SYGVKD. The CDR3 sequence is 15 residues long. V lost 0 bases to trimming and J lost 6 bases, with 15 bases between them. CDR3 DNA sequence: TGTGCCATCAGTGAGTCGTCCCTAGATTACTCCGAGCAGTACTTC. Translated, it gives CAISESSLDYSEQYF.

The rearrangement links TRBV6-4 to TRBJ2-1; D unresolved. Trimming removed 3 bases at V and 10 bases at J, with 16 bases between. Germline V gene sequence: CDR1 MRHNA, CDR2 SNTAGT. The CDR3 is made up of 14 amino acids. This CDR3 reads CASSENPGSREQFF. DNA for the CDR3: TGTGCCAGCAGTGAAAATCCCGGCTCGAGGGAGCAGTTCTTC.

The J gene is TRBJ2-7, the V gene TRBV6-6; TRBD1 aligns across 9 bases. This CDR3 spans 14 amino acids. Per germline, CDR1 MNHNY and CDR2 SVGAGI (reference sequence). Trimming cost V 2 bases and J 7 bases; bases outside gene matches: 6. In DNA form, the CDR3 reads TGTGCCAGCAGTTACCCCGGACAGGGGAGGGAGCAGTACTTC. Residues: CASSYPGQGREQYF.

The chain is built from TRBV5-6 and TRBJ2-7; 8 nucleotides agree with TRBD1. Germline V CDR1 and CDR2: SGHDT, YYEEEE. There are 14 residues in the CDR3. J gave up 1 base and V 5 bases, and 5 bases lay outside the gene matches. This CDR3 reads CASSSNRGSYEQYF. CDR3 DNA sequence: TGTGCCAGCAGTTCAAACAGGGGGTCCTACGAGCAGTACTTC.

This clone appeared a few times. V and J are TRBV11-2 and TRBJ1-3, with 9 bases matching TRBD1. V was pared by 5 bases and J by 7 bases, with 6 bases of the junction left unmatched. Germline V gene data show CDR1 as SGHAT and CDR2 as FQNNGV. This CDR3 comprises 14 residues. The CDR3 DNA reads as TGTGCCAGCAGCCCAACAGGGACAGGGAACACCATATATTTT. It encodes CASSPTGTGNTIYF. Full variable domain (rest looked up from reference TRBV11-2 and TRBJ1-3): EAGVAQSPRYKIIEKRQSVAFWCNPISGHATLYWYQQILGQGPKLLIQFQNNGVVDDSQLPKDRFSAERLKGVDSTLKIQPAKLEDSAVYLCASSPTGTGNTIYFGEGSWLTVV.

This clone was seen once. The chain combines TRBV3-1 (or the pseudogene TRBV3-2) with TRBJ1-2, with no clear D. V lost 4 bases, J lost 8 bases, and 14 bases lay in between. Germline V gene data show CDR1 as LGHDT and CDR2 as YNNKEL (reference sequence). This CDR3 has 13 residues. The chain's CDR3 is CASSLTHPEGYTF. CDR3 DNA sequence: TGTGCCAGCAGCCTTACACACCCGGAGGGCTACACCTTC.

This chain uses TRBV11-2 with TRBJ1-2; D might be TRBD1 (5 bases). Germline V CDR1 and CDR2: SGHAT, FQNNGV. The CDR3 is 15 amino acids. With 0 bases removed from V and 7 bases from J, the gap between germline ends came to 15 bases. The CDR3 sequence is CASSLDQKGYGGYTF. DNA of the CDR3: TGTGCCAGCAGCTTAGACCAAAAGGGGTATGGTGGCTACACCTTC.